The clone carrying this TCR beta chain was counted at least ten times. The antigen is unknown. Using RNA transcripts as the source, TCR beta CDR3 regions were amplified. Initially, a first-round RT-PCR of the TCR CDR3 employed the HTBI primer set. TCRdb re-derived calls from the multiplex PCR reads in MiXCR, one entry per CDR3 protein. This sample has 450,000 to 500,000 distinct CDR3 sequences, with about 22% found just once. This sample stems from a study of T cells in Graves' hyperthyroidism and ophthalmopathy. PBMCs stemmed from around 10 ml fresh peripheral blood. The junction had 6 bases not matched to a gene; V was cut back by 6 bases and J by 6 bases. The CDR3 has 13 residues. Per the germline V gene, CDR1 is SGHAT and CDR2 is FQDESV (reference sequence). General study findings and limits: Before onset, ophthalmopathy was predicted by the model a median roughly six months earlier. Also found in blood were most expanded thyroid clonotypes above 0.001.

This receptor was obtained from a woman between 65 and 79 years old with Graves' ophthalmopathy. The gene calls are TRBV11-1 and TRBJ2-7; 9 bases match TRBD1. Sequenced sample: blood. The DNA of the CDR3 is TGTGCCAGCAGAACAGGGGGCTCTCCCGAGCAGTACTTC. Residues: CASRTGGSPEQYF.